A single sample gave rise to the 28 T cell receptor beta chains below, sequenced in a study of blood T cell repertoires in COVID-19. Measured with immunoSEQ multiplex PCR; TCRdb has only the in-frame clones, and not every one. Of 27,000 or so clones listed, around 83% are singletons. The sample comprised peripheral blood. The receptors here all came from a man aged 70-80 years with active COVID-19.

The rearrangement joins TRBV7-8 to TRBJ2-1; weak D call: TRBD1 (5 bases). This CDR3 is 13 amino acids long. From germline, CDR1 is SGHVS and CDR2 FQNEAQ. Between the trimmed V and J ends, which lost 7 bases and 4 bases, there was a span of 11 bases. This CDR3 is CASTPDRYNEQFF. CDR3 nucleotides: TGTGCCAGCACCCCAGACAGATACAATGAGCAGTTCTTC.

The rearrangement uses TRBV11-3 and TRBJ2-1, with 11 bases that match TRBD2. The trim removed 4 bases at V and 9 bases at J, leaving 8 bases unmatched. The germline CDR1 and CDR2 sequences are SGHNT and YENEEA. The CDR3 covers 15 residues. The chain's CDR3 is CASSSTSGRLGEQFF. The DNA of the CDR3 is TGTGCCAGCAGCTCCACTAGCGGGAGACTTGGTGAGCAGTTCTTC.

The rearrangement uses TRBV24-1 and TRBJ2-3; 8 positions agree with TRBD1. V lost 3 bases and J lost 2; bases outside the gene matches: 12. CDR3 length equals 18 residues. Germline loops: CDR1 KGHDR, CDR2 SFDVKD. DNA of the CDR3: TGTGCCACCAGTGATACATATACAGGGGGAGAAAACACAGATACGCAGTATTTT. This codes for CATSDTYTGGENTDTQYF.

The chain carries TRBV3-1 (or the pseudogene TRBV3-2) and TRBJ2-5; 11 nucleotides line up with TRBD2. This CDR3 is 19 amino acids long. From germline, CDR1 is LGHDT and CDR2 YNNKEL (reference sequence). With 1 base clipped from V and 9 bases from J, the junction kept 19 bases outside the gene matches. The CDR3 spells CASSQGLAGSPLRTGAQYF. As DNA, the CDR3 is TGTGCCAGCAGCCAAGGACTAGCGGGATCTCCTCTTCGAACCGGGGCCCAGTACTTC.

This sequence joins TRBV2 and TRBJ1-1; possibly TRBD1 for D (5 bases). Germline V CDR1 and CDR2: SNHLY, FYNNEI. This CDR3 has 13 amino acids. The V end lost 3 bases, the J end lost 2 bases, and 7 bases lay between the germline ends. Here the CDR3 DNA reads TGTGCCAGCAGTGACAGGGCCAACACTGAAGCTTTCTTT. This codes for CASSDRANTEAFF. Combining the CDR3 with reference TRBV2 and TRBJ1-1 gives the whole variable domain EPEVTQTPSHQVTQMGQEVILRCVPISNHLYFYWYRQILGQKVEFLVSFYNNEISEKSEIFDDQFSVERPDGSNFTLKIRSTKLEDSAMYFCASSDRANTEAFFGQGTRLTVV.

The V call is TRBV12-3 or TRBV12-4, the J call TRBJ1-2, with TRBD1 as a possible D gene (6 bases). The CDR3 contains 12 residues. V gave up 11 bases and J gave up 6 bases, with 16 bases separating them. The CDR3 spells CAPYRELDGYTF. CDR3 in DNA: TGTGCCCCATACAGGGAGTTAGATGGCTACACCTTC.

This rearrangement joins TRBV2 to TRBJ2-7; 7 bases are shared with TRBD1. Germline V gene sequence: CDR1 SNHLY, CDR2 FYNNEI. V lost 5 bases to trimming and J lost 3 bases; unmatched junction nucleotides: 7. The CDR3 sequence is 14 residues long. CDR3 sequence (DNA): TGTGCCAGCAGTCCTGGGGGACAGAACTACGAGCAGTACTTC. It encodes CASSPGGQNYEQYF.

The chain links TRBV5-1 to TRBJ2-7; D is unresolved. Germline V CDR1 and CDR2: SGHRS, YFSETQ. V lost 7 bases and J lost 4, with 9 bases in between. The CDR3 is made up of 11 amino acids. In nucleotides, the CDR3 is TGCGCCAGCGCCCACGGGTACGAGCAGTACTTC. Protein: CASAHGYEQYF. The full variable domain, its missing parts supplied by reference TRBV5-1 and TRBJ2-7, is KAGVTQTPRYLIKTRGQQVTLSCSPISGHRSVSWYQQTPGQGLQFLFEYFSETQRNKGNFPGRFSGRQFSNSRSEMNVSTLELGDSALYLCASAHGYEQYFGPGTRLTVT.

This clone appeared a single time. V and J are TRBV12-3 or TRBV12-4 and TRBJ2-1; TRBD1 is a possible D gene (5 bases). The CDR3 loop spans 13 amino acids. Trimming stripped 8 bases from V and 6 bases from J, with 14 bases between. CDR3 sequence (DNA): TGTGCCAGCGTATTTGGACAAAGCAATGAGCAGTTCTTC. Translation: CASVFGQSNEQFF.

CDR3 sequence reads: CATRGGTSGRSSYNEQFF. CDR3 DNA: TGTGCCACCAGAGGGGGGACTAGCGGGAGGAGCTCCTACAATGAGCAGTTCTTC. This chain links TRBV2 with TRBJ2-1, with 15 bases matching TRBD2. The CDR3 spans 18 residues. CDR1 and CDR2 from the germline V gene are SNHLY and FYNNEI. Trimming cost V 10 bases and J 0 bases; bases outside gene matches: 10.

The chain carries TRBV7-2 and TRBJ2-5; the match to TRBD2 covers 13 bases. After removal of 3 bases from V and 3 bases from J, the junction contained 4 bases not matched to a gene. There are 16 residues in the CDR3. Germline-derived CDR1 and CDR2 are SGHTA and FQGNSA. CDR3 amino acids: CASSFQGLAGEETQYF. The CDR3 nucleotides are TGTGCCAGCAGCTTTCAAGGACTAGCGGGGGAAGAGACCCAGTACTTC.

V gene TRBV9 combines with J gene TRBJ2-1, with 12 bases matching TRBD1. CDR1 and CDR2 (germline): SGDLS, YYNGEE. The CDR3 is 18 amino acids. The V and J ends lost 4 bases and 8 bases, in that order; junction bases with no gene match: 16. The CDR3 nucleotides are TGTGCCAGCAGCCCTCCGGGACAGGGGGCCGTTCCTTGGGATGAGCAGTTCTTC. This gives the protein CASSPPGQGAVPWDEQFF. The full variable domain, with the rest looked up from reference TRBV9 and TRBJ2-1, is DSGVTQTPKHLITATGQRVTLRCSPRSGDLSVYWYQQSLDQGLQFLIQYYNGEERAKGNILERFSAQQFPDLHSELNLSSLELGDSALYFCASSPPGQGAVPWDEQFFGPGTRLTVL.

With regard to this clone: Other DNA sequences in this specimen translate into the identical CDR3. The CDR3 spells CASSYTDTQYF. CDR3 coding DNA: TGTGCCAGCAGTTACACAGATACGCAGTATTTT. The gene calls are TRBV2 and TRBJ2-3; D is unclear. Trimming left V 5 bases short and J 2 bases short, with 2 bases between. This CDR3 comprises 11 residues. CDR1 SNHLY and CDR2 FYNNEI come from the germline V gene.

The V and J genes are TRBV2 and TRBJ1-4, with a possible D match to TRBD1 (5 bases). V was trimmed by 6 bases and J by 6 bases, leaving 14 bases between them. Germline CDR1 reads SNHLY; CDR2 reads FYNNEI. This CDR3 spans 14 amino acids. Here the CDR3 reads CASRFRPGHEKLFF. The DNA of the CDR3 is TGTGCCAGCAGGTTCAGGCCAGGGCATGAAAAACTGTTTTTT.

V is TRBV19 and J is TRBJ2-7; D call uncertain. Germline V gene lookup returns CDR1 LNHDA and CDR2 SQIVND (reference sequence). Trimming took 3 bases from V and 4 from J, leaving 4 bases between them. The CDR3 runs to 11 residues. CDR3 sequence: CASSIGYEQYF. The CDR3 DNA is TGTGCCAGTAGTATCGGTTACGAGCAGTACTTC.

V is TRBV6-2 or TRBV6-3 and J is TRBJ2-3, with TRBD2 matching over 11 bases. The junction had 13 bases not matched to a gene; V was cut back by 0 bases and J by 8 bases. The CDR3 covers 18 residues. Germline CDR1 and CDR2: MNHEY and SVGEGT. The CDR3 region has the DNA TGTGCCAGCAGTTACTCGGACTGGATAGCGGGAGGGGAGGTTACGCAGTATTTT. It translates to CASSYSDWIAGGEVTQYF.

This clone showed up just once. The junction departs from germline at one end; a sequencing error may be responsible. The genes are TRBV10-1 and TRBJ2-7, with D perhaps TRBD1 (5 bases). CDR1 is WNHNN and CDR2 is SYGVQD in the germline V gene (reference sequence). The CDR3 consists of 14 residues. CDR3 DNA: TGCGCCAGCCCCTCCCGGACACCATATACTGGCGAGGACTTC. Translating gives CASPSRTPYTGEDF.

The V gene is TRBV6-5, the J gene TRBJ1-1; D is perhaps TRBD1 (5 bases). Looked up from germline, CDR1 is MNHEY and CDR2 is SVGAGI. V lost 6 bases to trimming and J lost 4 bases, with 12 bases between them. CDR3 length: 13 residues. This chain's CDR3 is CASSTGPGTEAFF. The CDR3 DNA reads TGTGCCAGCAGCACAGGCCCCGGCACTGAAGCTTTCTTT.

The chain uses TRBV2 and TRBJ2-7, with D perhaps TRBD1 (6 bases). The germline V and J ends were trimmed by 4 bases and 0 bases, with 10 bases remaining between them. Germline-derived CDR1 and CDR2 are SNHLY and FYNNEI. The length of the CDR3 is 14 residues. The CDR3 nucleotides read TGTGCCAGCAGTGGACAGGTAATCTCCTACGAGCAGTACTTC. This translates into CASSGQVISYEQYF.

The chain is built from TRBV5-5 and TRBJ1-5, with D tentatively TRBD1 (5 bases). Germline CDR1 SGHKS, CDR2 YYEKEE (reference sequence). The CDR3 is 18 amino acids. Trimming left V 0 bases short and J 4 bases short, with 20 bases between. The CDR3 spells CASSLDGGSLGLNQPQHF. CDR3 nucleotides: TGTGCCAGCAGCTTGGACGGAGGCAGCTTGGGACTAAATCAGCCCCAGCATTTT.

The rearrangement joins TRBV20-1 to TRBJ1-6; 7 bases line up with TRBD1. Trimming removed 6 bases from V and 10 bases from J; junction bases left unmatched: 12. The germline CDR1 and CDR2 sequences are DFQATT and SNEGSKA (reference sequence). The CDR3 length is 14 residues. DNA of the CDR3: TGCAGTGCGAGTGGAGTGCAGGGGGGCTCACCCCTCCACTTT. Translation gives CSASGVQGGSPLHF.

This clone has only one observation. The V and J genes are TRBV6-4 and TRBJ2-6; 8 nucleotides align to TRBD1. Germline lookup yields CDR1 MRHNA and CDR2 SNTAGT. V lost 6 bases and J lost 4; bases outside the gene matches: 14. The CDR3 runs 18 residues. The CDR3, as DNA: TGTGCCAGCAGCGAGGAGGCAGGGGGCGGTGCGGGGGCCAACGTCCTGACTTTC. Translation gives CASSEEAGGGAGANVLTF.

This sequence joins TRBV6-5 and TRBJ1-2; the match to TRBD1 covers 9 bases. Germline loops: CDR1 MNHEY, CDR2 SVGAGI. This CDR3 comprises 13 residues. The J segment lost 4 bases and the V segment lost 7 bases, leaving 4 bases of the junction unmatched. CDR3 sequence reads: CASTADRGYGYTF. The CDR3 nucleotides are TGTGCCAGCACCGCGGACAGGGGCTATGGCTACACCTTC.

This clone was observed a few times. The genes are TRBV6-5 and TRBJ2-7, with D tentatively TRBD1 (6 bases). This CDR3 spans 12 amino acids. Germline loops: CDR1 MNHEY, CDR2 SVGAGI. Between the trimmed V and J ends, which lost 10 bases and 2 bases, there was a span of 12 bases. The CDR3 region has the DNA TGTGCCACTCGGGACACGGCCTACGAGCAGTACTTC. Protein sequence: CATRDTAYEQYF.

This chain connects TRBV4-1 to TRBJ1-6; tentatively, D is TRBD1 (6 bases). Germline lookup yields CDR1 MGHRA and CDR2 YSYEKL. This CDR3 is built from 13 residues. V was trimmed by 2 bases and J by 9 bases, leaving 8 bases between them. In DNA form, the CDR3 reads TGCGCCAGCAGCCAAAACAGGGTTTCACCCCTCCACTTT. It translates to CASSQNRVSPLHF.

The rearrangement joins TRBV4-1 to TRBJ2-1; 11 bases agree with TRBD2. Trimming at V came to 2 bases and at J to 5 bases, leaving 8 bases not matched to a gene. From germline, CDR1 is MGHRA and CDR2 YSYEKL. The CDR3 consists of 17 residues. The CDR3 loop is CASSQKTGTSGHNEQFF. Here the CDR3 DNA reads TGCGCCAGCAGCCAAAAAACCGGGACTAGCGGTCACAATGAGCAGTTCTTC.

This clone has more than one count but fewer than ten. The chain couples TRBV5-1 to TRBJ2-3; 14 bases are shared with TRBD2. V shed 0 bases, J shed 5 bases, and the junction held 2 bases outside the gene matches. The germline gives CDR1 SGHRS, CDR2 YFSETQ. The CDR3 runs to 16 residues. CDR3 residues: CASSLGGLAGVDTQYF. In DNA, the CDR3 is TGCGCCAGCAGCTTGGGGGGACTAGCGGGAGTAGATACGCAGTATTTT.

This clone was counted once. This chain joins TRBV20-1 and TRBJ2-5, with 7 bases matching TRBD2. This CDR3 is 13 amino acids long. Germline lookup yields CDR1 DFQATT and CDR2 SNEGSKA (reference sequence). With V trimmed by 3 bases and J by 7 bases, 8 bases remained unmatched. The CDR3 sequence is CSASRPSGGTQYF. CDR3 coding DNA: TGCAGTGCTAGTAGGCCGTCGGGGGGGACCCAGTACTTC.